This TCR beta chain is from a study of blood T cell repertoires in COVID-19. Background on the study: Donors in the United States, Italy and Spain gave samples during acute or convalescent COVID-19. T cells, B-cell-depleted T cells, or PBMCs supplied cDNA or gDNA.

CDR1 LNHDA and CDR2 SQIVND come from the germline V gene (reference sequence). The length of the CDR3 is 12 residues. Deletions cut 3 bases from V and 7 bases from J, with 10 bases between. Original handling: Counts of nucleated cells, estimated from reference gene primer amplification, were obtained. Method: immunoSEQ multiplex PCR; TCRdb's copy keeps in-frame clones and lacks some. Clonal size and the V and J genes are those of that table, whereas D and trimming came from the DNA. This table has more than 100,000 clones, 85% to 90% appearing once. Input material: peripheral blood. The rearrangement joins TRBV19 to TRBJ2-7; D gene ambiguous. The source is a woman aged 45-65 years with active or convalescent COVID-19. Here the CDR3 reads CASSMNPGEQYF. CDR3 bases: TGTGCCAGTAGTATGAACCCCGGGGAGCAGTACTTC.